This section outlines one T cell receptor beta chain sequence together with its context. Antigen specificity is unknown. This sample was taken from a study of shared clonotypes between healthy human individuals. General observations from the study: Between a few donors, naive CD4 clonotypes were shared at a level of about 5%. Across subsets, estimated richness was generally greater for naive than for memory populations.

Germline CDR1 reads MDHEN; CDR2 reads SYDVKM. Trimming cost V 3 bases and J 2 bases; bases outside gene matches: 7. The CDR3 loop spans 17 amino acids. Per the study methods: There were no quality scores in the junction-only immunoSEQ sequences, so filtering differed. The table came from immunoSEQ multiplex PCR; TCRdb's copy has only in-frame clones and leaves some out. The DNA was the basis for D and trimming; V, J and clone size are from that table. The sample has 850,000 to 1,200,000 clones, around 76% seen once. CD45RA+ naive and CD45RA-negative memory subsets were separated from CD4+ cells. The V call is TRBV28, the J call TRBJ2-5; 12 bases fit TRBD2. Sample: memory CD4+ T cells sorted from blood. Stated subset: CD45RA-negative fraction. This clonotype was sampled from a man aged 18 to 30 in good health. The CDR3 sequence is CASSLWTSGAIQETQYF. In DNA form, the CDR3 reads TGTGCCAGCAGTTTGTGGACTAGCGGGGCGATACAAGAGACCCAGTACTTC.